A single sample gave rise to the 30 T cell receptor beta chains below, sequenced in a study of blood T cell repertoires in COVID-19. Clones were read by immunoSEQ multiplex PCR, and TCRdb kept only the in-frame ones, dropping some. The sample carries 25,000 to 35,000 clones, roughly 85% recorded once. The specimen was peripheral blood. All receptors come from a man aged 55 to 70 with active COVID-19.

The genes are TRBV27 and TRBJ2-5; 9 nucleotides align to TRBD2. The V gene end was trimmed by 3 bases and the J gene end by 6 bases; junction bases not matched to a gene: 5. CDR1 is MNHEY and CDR2 is SMNVEV in the germline V gene (reference sequence). The CDR3 extends over 14 amino acids. CDR3 in amino acids: CASSFNSGRKTQYF. The DNA for the CDR3 is TGTGCCAGCAGTTTTAATAGCGGGAGAAAGACCCAGTACTTC.

This clone was seen a single time. This sequence joins TRBV6-5 and TRBJ1-4; 8 positions agree with TRBD1. This CDR3 is built from 12 residues. Trimming at V came to 10 bases and at J to 6 bases, leaving 4 bases not matched to a gene. Germline V CDR1 and CDR2: MNHEY, SVGAGI. CDR3 amino acids: CATRGLDEKLFF. CDR3 in DNA: TGTGCCACCAGGGGGCTTGATGAAAAACTGTTTTTT.

This sequence joins TRBV27 and TRBJ2-1, with 10 bases fitting TRBD2. CDR1 and CDR2 (germline): MNHEY, SMNVEV (reference sequence). The CDR3 consists of 21 residues. The V gene end was trimmed by 5 bases and the J gene end by 4 bases; junction bases not matched to a gene: 23. The CDR3 is CASSIANRPPPLAGHYNEQFF. The CDR3, as DNA: TGTGCCAGCAGTATCGCGAATAGACCCCCCCCACTAGCGGGACATTACAATGAGCAGTTCTTC.

This sequence joins TRBV28 and TRBJ2-1; 7 positions match TRBD2. V gave up 2 bases and J gave up 4 bases; unmatched junction bases: 20. Germline V lookup: CDR1 MDHEN, CDR2 SYDVKM. The CDR3 sequence is 20 residues long. CDR3 DNA sequence: TGTGCCAGCAGTTTACTTTTTTGGGGGAGGGCCTCTTTGGGTTACAATGAGCAGTTCTTC. As protein: CASSLLFWGRASLGYNEQFF.

The rearrangement links TRBV4-2 to TRBJ2-4; the D gene is possibly TRBD2 (6 bases). The CDR3 runs 16 residues. Germline lookup yields CDR1 LGHNA and CDR2 YNFKEQ. The V gene lost 2 bases and the J gene lost 7 bases, with 18 bases spanning the gap. The CDR3 loop reads CASSQSSSGRDNIQYF. CDR3 DNA sequence: TGTGCCAGCAGCCAAAGTTCAAGCGGGCGAGATAACATTCAGTACTTC.

The chain recombines TRBV6-6 with TRBJ2-7, with 10 bases lining up with TRBD2. Unmatched junction bases numbered 11, after V lost 6 bases and J lost 3 bases. Germline V gene lookup returns CDR1 MNHNY and CDR2 SVGAGI (reference sequence). This CDR3 comprises 16 residues. DNA of the CDR3: TGTGCCAGCAGCACCGGCGTACGGACTAGCGGCTACGAGCAGTACGTC. Its protein product is CASSTGVRTSGYEQYV.

This clone was recorded only once. The J gene is TRBJ2-4, the V gene TRBV19; the match to TRBD1 covers 7 bases. The ends lost 4 bases at V and 2 bases at J; junction bases unmatched: 2. Germline V CDR1 and CDR2: LNHDA, SQIVND (reference sequence). The CDR3 runs to 14 residues. CDR3 region: CASSKQGSKNIQYF. The CDR3 coding sequence is TGTGCCAGTAGTAAACAGGGGTCCAAAAACATTCAGTACTTC. Supplemented by reference TRBV19 and TRBJ2-4, the full variable domain reads DGGITQSPKYLFRKEGQNVTLSCEQNLNHDAMYWYRQDPGQGLRLIYYSQIVNDFQKGDIAEGYSVSREKKESFPLTVTSAQKNPTAFYLCASSKQGSKNIQYFGAGTRLSVL.

The V and J genes are TRBV10-3 and TRBJ2-2; 8 bases align to TRBD2. There are 15 residues in the CDR3. Trimming at V came to 4 bases and at J to 4 bases, leaving 5 bases not matched to a gene. Germline CDR1 reads ENHRY; CDR2 reads SYGVKD. The CDR3 DNA is TGTGCCATCAGTGTGGGACTAGAGACCACCGGGGAGCTGTTTTTT. Translating gives CAISVGLETTGELFF.

This sequence joins TRBV7-6 and TRBJ2-3; 8 bases map to TRBD2. This CDR3 contains 17 residues. V was pared by 5 bases and J by 0 bases, with 10 bases of the junction left unmatched. The germline V gene has CDR1 SGHVS and CDR2 FNYEAQ. The CDR3 DNA is TGTGCCAGCAGCCGCAAAACTAGCGGAACTAGCACAGATACGCAGTATTTT. This translates into CASSRKTSGTSTDTQYF.

This rearrangement joins TRBV6-1 to TRBJ2-1; 9 nucleotides line up with TRBD2. The CDR3 has 13 amino acids. Trimming took 4 bases from V and 6 from J; bases not matched to a gene: 1. CDR1 and CDR2 (germline): MNHNS, SASEGT. The CDR3 is CASSVLAGNEQFF. In DNA, the CDR3 is TGTGCCAGCAGTGTACTAGCGGGCAATGAGCAGTTCTTC.

This sequence joins TRBV9 and TRBJ2-3; D uncertain. V gave up 3 bases and J gave up 2 bases, with 13 bases separating them. Germline assignment: CDR1 SGDLS and CDR2 YYNGEE. This CDR3 comprises 15 residues. The CDR3 coding sequence is TGTGCCAGCAGCGCAGGTAGGAAGACCACAGATACGCAGTATTTT. Translating it yields CASSAGRKTTDTQYF.

This sequence joins TRBV3-1 (or the pseudogene TRBV3-2) and TRBJ2-7, with 9 bases matching TRBD2. Germline-derived CDR1 and CDR2 are LGHDT and YNNKEL (reference sequence). J gave up 3 bases and V 5 bases, and 11 bases lay outside the gene matches. CDR3 length: 16 residues. The DNA for the CDR3 is TGTGCCAGCAGCGGGCTAGCGGGATGGGGATTCTACGAGCAGTACTTC. Translating it yields CASSGLAGWGFYEQYF.

CDR3 bases: TGTGCCAGCAGCCCGCGGAACCAAGAGACCCAGTACTTC. Its protein is CASSPRNQETQYF. This chain uses TRBV7-3 with TRBJ2-5; D is unclear. Trimming took off 5 bases at V and 0 bases at J, with 7 bases between the two ends. Germline CDR1 and CDR2: SGHTA and FQGTGA. This CDR3 has 13 residues.

The chain has TRBV14 and TRBJ1-4; 7 nucleotides line up with TRBD1. CDR1 is SGHDN, CDR2 FVKESK, per germline. This CDR3 spans 17 amino acids. V gave up 6 bases and J gave up 5 bases; unmatched junction bases: 15. CDR3 sequence (DNA): TGTGCCAGCAGTCGCGCCGGGACAGTTGGCGGAAATGAAAAACTGTTTTTT. Protein sequence: CASSRAGTVGGNEKLFF. Together with reference TRBV14 and TRBJ1-4, the CDR3 gives the full variable domain: EAGVTQFPSHSVIEKGQTVTLRCDPISGHDNLYWYRRVMGKEIKFLLHFVKESKQDESGMPNNRFLAERTGGTYSTLKVQPAELEDSGVYFCASSRAGTVGGNEKLFFGSGTQLSVL.

This clone was seen more than once but under ten times. The chain links TRBV7-2 to TRBJ1-5, with TRBD1 matching 7 bases. Germline V gene data show CDR1 as SGHTA and CDR2 as FQGNSA. The CDR3 loop spans 17 amino acids. The J segment lost 6 bases and the V segment lost 1 base, leaving 12 bases of the junction unmatched. The CDR3 bases are TGTGCCAGCAGCTTAGATCTAGGGTCAGGGGGAGGTCAGCCCCAGCATTTT. Translation gives CASSLDLGSGGGQPQHF.

V gene TRBV28 combines with J gene TRBJ1-1; D perhaps matches TRBD1 (6 bases). CDR1 and CDR2 (germline): MDHEN, SYDVKM. V lost 1 base and J 6 bases, leaving 9 bases between the germline ends. This CDR3 contains 13 residues. Here the CDR3 DNA reads TGTGCCAGCAGTTTATCGGGGGGCGCTGAAGCTTTCTTT. It encodes CASSLSGGAEAFF.

The V and J genes are TRBV28 and TRBJ2-1; TRBD2 matches at 13 bases. Germline V CDR1 and CDR2: MDHEN, SYDVKM. J was trimmed by 5 bases and V by 5 bases; bases with no gene match: 3. The CDR3 contains 15 residues. The CDR3 DNA reads as TGTGCCAGCAGTCCCGGGACTAGCGGGAACAATGAGCAGTTCTTC. Encoded protein: CASSPGTSGNNEQFF.

The chain couples TRBV9 to TRBJ2-3; D call uncertain. CDR1 is SGDLS, CDR2 YYNGEE, per germline. V lost 3 bases, J lost 4 bases, and 9 bases lay in between. CDR3 length: 13 residues. The CDR3 reads CASSDSRADTQYF. CDR3 bases: TGTGCCAGCAGCGACTCTCGCGCAGATACGCAGTATTTT.

The chain uses TRBV5-4 and TRBJ1-4; 9 nucleotides agree with TRBD1. Germline V gives CDR1 SGHNT, CDR2 YYREEE (reference sequence). The CDR3 covers 16 residues. V trimming: 5 bases; J trimming: 4 bases; junction bases outside the gene matches: 9. CDR3 residues: CASSSGTGSSNEKLFF. CDR3 bases: TGTGCCAGCAGTTCCGGGACAGGGAGTAGTAATGAAAAACTGTTTTTT.

This chain joins TRBV7-2 and TRBJ2-4, with 10 bases fitting TRBD1. CDR1 is SGHTA and CDR2 is FQGNSA in the germline V gene. Trimming cost V 5 bases and J 7 bases; bases outside gene matches: 11. There are 16 residues in the CDR3. CDR3 residues: CASSQPPETGGNIQYF. CDR3 coding DNA: TGTGCCAGCAGCCAACCCCCCGAGACAGGGGGCAACATTCAGTACTTC.

The chain uses TRBV7-9 and TRBJ2-1; 14 bases map to TRBD2. Germline CDR1 reads SEHNR; CDR2 reads FQNEAQ (reference sequence). The CDR3 has 18 amino acids. V shed 0 bases, J shed 1 base, and the junction held 2 bases outside the gene matches. The CDR3 spells CASSLAGLAGGSYNEQFF. Written as DNA, the CDR3 is TGTGCCAGCAGCTTAGCCGGACTAGCGGGAGGTTCCTACAATGAGCAGTTCTTC.

A few counts support this clone. V is TRBV12-5 and J is TRBJ1-1, with no clear D. Germline V gene data show CDR1 as LGHNT and CDR2 as FRNRAP. The V end was cut by 4 bases, the J end by 3 bases, with 9 bases between. The CDR3 is 13 amino acids. The CDR3 region has the DNA TGTGCTAGTGGTTCCTCGGTCTACACTGAAGCTTTCTTT. It is translated as CASGSSVYTEAFF.

The rearrangement joins TRBV6-5 to TRBJ2-1; a weak D match, TRBD2 (5 bases). V dropped 4 bases and J dropped 2 bases, with 9 bases sitting between them. This CDR3 spans 14 amino acids. Per the germline V gene, CDR1 is MNHEY and CDR2 is SVGAGI. DNA of the CDR3: TGTGCCAGCAGTTTCGGGAATACCTACAATGAGCAGTTCTTC. It encodes CASSFGNTYNEQFF.

This chain links TRBV28 with TRBJ2-7; TRBD2 aligns across 7 bases. Germline V gene sequence: CDR1 MDHEN, CDR2 SYDVKM. V was pared by 4 bases and J by 10 bases, with 16 bases of the junction left unmatched. The CDR3 is 15 residues long. The DNA for the CDR3 is TGTGCCAGCAGTTCCGTCGGGACTACCTTTTCGAGACAGTACGTC. Its translation: CASSSVGTTFSRQYV.

About this clone itself: The junction departs from germline at one end; a sequencing error may be responsible. The rearrangement joins TRBV7-7 to TRBJ2-5, with 10 positions matching TRBD2. The germline gives CDR1 SSHAT, CDR2 FNYEAQ (reference sequence). The CDR3 has 15 amino acids. CDR3 sequence (DNA): TGTGCTAGCAGCTTGCCTAGCGGGAGCCAAGAGACCCAGTACTTC. Protein product: CASSLPSGSQETQYF.

The V and J genes are TRBV28 and TRBJ2-2; 9 bases agree with TRBD2. This CDR3 is built from 13 residues. V shed 2 bases and J 10 bases; nucleotides not matched to a gene: 2. Germline CDR1 reads MDHEN; CDR2 reads SYDVKM. CDR3: CASSLAGGAELFF. The DNA for the CDR3 is TGTGCCAGCAGTTTAGCGGGAGGGGCGGAGCTGTTTTTT. The full variable domain, completed using reference TRBV28 and TRBJ2-2, is DVKVTQSSRYLVKRTGEKVFLECVQDMDHENMFWYRQDPGLGLRLIYFSYDVKMKEKGDIPEGYSVSREKKERFSLILESASTNQTSMYLCASSLAGGAELFFGEGSRLTVL.

The chain uses TRBV18 and TRBJ1-5; 7 bases align to TRBD1. CDR1 is KGHSH, CDR2 LQKENI, per germline. Losses at the gene ends were 6 bases for V and 5 bases for J; bases not matched to a gene: 4. This CDR3 comprises 13 residues. The CDR3 sequence is CASSQTGDQPQHF. The DNA of the CDR3 is TGTGCCAGCTCTCAAACAGGGGATCAGCCCCAGCATTTT.

This clone was observed once. J is TRBJ2-5 and V is TRBV25-1, with 8 bases matching TRBD1. V trimming: 3 bases; J trimming: 0 bases; junction bases outside the gene matches: 9. CDR1 MGHDK and CDR2 SYGVNS come from the germline V gene. This CDR3 comprises 17 residues. The CDR3 spells CASSDPDRAPYQETQYF. CDR3 nucleotides: TGTGCCAGCAGTGACCCGGACAGGGCACCGTACCAAGAGACCCAGTACTTC.

J is TRBJ1-1 and V is TRBV15, with TRBD1 matching over 7 bases. Germline V lookup: CDR1 LNHNV, CDR2 YYDKDF (reference sequence). The junction had 12 bases not matched to a gene; V was cut back by 3 bases and J by 5 bases. CDR3 length: 16 residues. The CDR3 DNA reads TGTGCCACCAGCAGCAACCGGGACAGTAGAAGTACTGAAGCTTTCTTT. This sequence encodes CATSSNRDSRSTEAFF. Combining the CDR3 with reference TRBV15 and TRBJ1-1 gives the whole variable domain DAMVIQNPRYQVTQFGKPVTLSCSQTLNHNVMYWYQQKSSQAPKLLFHYYDKDFNNEADTPDNFQSRRPNTSFCFLDIRSPGLGDTAMYLCATSSNRDSRSTEAFFGQGTRLTVV.

In its sample, this clone was seen a few times. The rearrangement links TRBV28 to TRBJ2-7; the match to TRBD2 covers 12 bases. Trimming at V came to 6 bases and at J to 1 base, leaving 13 bases not matched to a gene. The length of the CDR3 is 18 residues. From germline, CDR1 is MDHEN and CDR2 SYDVKM. The CDR3, as DNA: TGTGCCAGCAGGGGCCCGGGTCTAGCGGGAGGGAATTCCTACGAGCAGTACTTC. Amino acids: CASRGPGLAGGNSYEQYF.